The source of this T cell receptor (beta chain) is a study of breast tumors, draining lymph nodes, adjacent tissues listed by TCRdb under 2016. For the wider study: In breast cancer patients, the study compared the TCR beta repertoires of tumor, adjacent nontumor tissue and axillary lymph nodes. In human breast cancer, the study set out to evaluate how tumor, surrounding tissue and draining lymph node repertoires relate to one another and whether T cells may move between these sites.

Sequenced on an Illumina HiSeq 2000. Multiplex PCR amplification was used to build the TCR beta chain libraries. The amplified TCR beta chain products were analyzed by high-throughput sequencing. The raw public data were reprocessed by TCRdb itself: fastp quality trimming at Q25, MiXCR clonotype calling, in-frame beta chains only. Rows with one shared CDR3 protein collapse into an entry with the most common genes and DNA. The sample table contains fewer than 250,000 distinct CDR3 sequences; only one count was recorded for 32% of them. In total, the top ten clones hold over 1.1% of the sample. Lymph node samples were obtained from the axillary draining lymph nodes of breast cancer patients. Including cysteine and phenylalanine, the CDR3 has 13 amino acids. Only CDR3 DNA is held: 39 bases, read in frame from base 1. Reading the germline V gene (reference sequence) gives CDR1 SSHAT and CDR2 FNYEAQ. Remarks on this clonotype: There is no known antigen for this receptor. One end of the junction varies from germline; a read error may be responsible.

Paper-wide results and their limitations: The conclusion that tumor T cells originate in lymph nodes was framed as consistent with a hypothesis rather than directly demonstrated. T-cell repertoire diversity in tumors was found to be lower than in lymph nodes but higher than in nontumor tissue, and preferential V and J gene usage was observed. Tumor and nontumor tissue repertoires were significantly more similar in luminal-like than in basal-like breast cancer. The data were judged consistent with most tumor T cells deriving from the lymph node and then expanding within tumor tissue.

Recombination connected TRBV7-7 to TRBJ1-1; a confident D gene designation cannot be given. The sequence came from a female donor with breast cancer. Some clones in this sample may be carry-over from other donors' samples. Sequencing was performed on axillary lymph node tissue. The CDR3 amino acid sequence is: CASSPLLNTEAFF. The DNA sequence follows: TGTGCTAGCAGCCCCCTTTTGAACACTGAAGCTTTCTTT.